This T cell receptor (beta chain) was documented in a study of neurological immune-mediated disorders. Study-wide findings and caveats: The greatest TCR clonal expansion occurred in HTLV-1-associated myelopathy and the least in multiple sclerosis, which fell below healthy controls.

Time point of the sample: technical triplicate 2. Libraries from sorted cells each used approximately 1 million CD4+ or CD8+ T cells. This clonotype was seen repeatedly, ten times or more. Its antigen is unknown. 5'RACE employing 10-nucleotide random UMIs yielded the cDNA. Each CDR3 protein gets one entry after TCRdb re-called the 5' RACE reads with MiXCR. The data show about 31,000 distinct CDR3 sequences, with 13% seen just once and approximately 5.6% held by the top ten. This CDR3 has 17 amino acids. CDR1 is SGHDN and CDR2 is FVKESK in the germline V gene. Trimming cost V 1 base and J 0 bases; bases outside gene matches: 3.

Material: CD4+ T cells from blood. The TCR originated in a female donor with HTLV-1-associated myelopathy (HAM/TSP). The chain combines TRBV14 with TRBJ1-3; 10 bases align to TRBD1. The CDR3 loop is CASSQGQGANSGNTIYF. As DNA, the CDR3 is TGTGCCAGCAGCCAAGGACAGGGGGCTAACTCTGGAAACACCATATATTTT.